Below are 31 T cell receptor beta chains sequenced from a single sample in a study of T cell repertoires in cytomegalovirus infection. The antigens these receptors bind are not known. TCRdb reprocessed the reads via MiXCR and lists one record per CDR3 protein. The sample includes tens of thousands of distinct CDR3 sequences, 15% to 25% seen only once; the top ten take roughly two thirds. The sequencing here drew on CD8+ T cells from cultured PBMCs, taken from culture after CMV antigen stimulation. The receptors originated from a human donor in good health (CMV status not recorded). Some clones in this sample may be carry-over from other donors' samples.

V gene TRBV6-5 combines with J gene TRBJ2-7; TRBD2 might be the D (5 bases). Germline V lookup: CDR1 MNHEY, CDR2 SVGAGI. This CDR3 has 13 residues. Trimming stripped 8 bases from V and 5 bases from J, with 16 bases between. In DNA, the CDR3 is TGTGCCAGCTGTCTCCGGGGTTCCAACGAGCAGTACTTC. It is translated as CASCLRGSNEQYF.

The rearrangement uses TRBV7-8 and TRBJ2-7, with no clear D. CDR1 and CDR2 from the germline V gene are SGHVS and FQNEAQ. V was shortened by 4 bases and J by 0 bases, with 4 bases between the two germline ends. The CDR3 loop spans 12 amino acids. CDR3 DNA sequence: TGTGCCAGCAGCTACAACTCCTACGAGCAGTACTTC. It is translated as CASSYNSYEQYF.

This clonotype came up a few times. The chain recombines TRBV7-2 with TRBJ1-1; D is undetermined. Per the germline V gene, CDR1 is SGHTA and CDR2 is FQGNSA. This CDR3 contains 10 residues. Trimming took 4 bases from V and 11 from J, leaving 8 bases between them. CDR3 residues: CASSSSMAFF. Written as DNA, the CDR3 is TGTGCCAGCAGCTCCTCTATGGCTTTCTTT. The full variable domain, its missing parts supplied by reference TRBV7-2 and TRBJ1-1, is GAGVSQSPSNKVTEKGKDVELRCDPISGHTALYWYRQSLGQGLEFLIYFQGNSAPDKSGLPSDRFSAERTGGSVSTLTIQRTQQEDSAVYLCASSSSMAFFGQGTRLTVV.

This clonotype was counted a few times. Compared with germline, one end of the junction differs, possibly owing to a read error. This chain connects TRBV11-2 to TRBJ1-1; D possibly corresponds to TRBD1 (6 bases). The CDR3 extends over 12 amino acids. The germline V gene has CDR1 SGHAT and CDR2 FQNNGV. In nucleotides, the CDR3 is TGCGCCAGCAGCAAACAGGGCTCTGAAGCTTTCTTT. It codes for CASSKQGSEAFF.

The chain couples TRBV7-9 to TRBJ1-6; D unresolved. Trimming took 8 bases from V and 12 from J, leaving 14 bases between them. The CDR3 is 12 amino acids. Germline values: CDR1 SEHNR, CDR2 FQNEAQ (reference sequence). The CDR3 bases are TGTGCCAGCGGGTTAAGTGGTAAACCCCTCCACTTT. It codes for CASGLSGKPLHF. Together with reference TRBV7-9 and TRBJ1-6, the CDR3 gives the full variable domain: DTGVSQNPRHKITKRGQNVTFRCDPISEHNRLYWYRQTLGQGPEFLTYFQNEAQLEKSRLLSDRFSAERPKGSFSTLEIQRTEQGDSAMYLCASGLSGKPLHFGNGTRLTVT.

This clonotype was counted between two and nine times. This chain uses TRBV27 with TRBJ1-1; D is perhaps TRBD1 (6 bases). Deletions cut 3 bases from V and 5 bases from J, with 10 bases between. CDR1 is MNHEY, CDR2 SMNVEV, per germline (reference sequence). The CDR3 is 13 amino acids. The chain's CDR3 is CASSLGARTEAFF. The CDR3 nucleotides read TGTGCCAGCAGTTTGGGGGCGCGGACTGAAGCTTTCTTT.

This clonotype was seen a few times. The rearrangement links TRBV27 to TRBJ2-7; D unclear. CDR1 is MNHEY, CDR2 SMNVEV, per germline (reference sequence). The CDR3 is made up of 14 amino acids. The V end was cut by 3 bases, the J end by 4 bases, with 13 bases between. This CDR3 reads CASSLGHLGYEQYF. CDR3 coding DNA: TGTGCCAGCAGTTTGGGTCATCTTGGGTACGAGCAGTACTTC.

The table lists this clonotype with a few counts. J is TRBJ2-1 and V is TRBV6-5, with 11 positions matching TRBD2. The CDR3 spans 16 residues. Trimming removed 6 bases from V and 1 base from J; junction bases left unmatched: 5. Germline V gene sequence: CDR1 MNHEY, CDR2 SVGAGI. The CDR3 nucleotides are TGTGCCAGCAGCCCAGGGACTAGCGGATCCTACAATGAGCAGTTCTTC. Translating it yields CASSPGTSGSYNEQFF.

This sequence joins TRBV25-1 and TRBJ1-4; D not resolved. This CDR3 spans 15 amino acids. With 7 bases removed from V and 1 base from J, the gap between germline ends came to 13 bases. In germline, CDR1 is MGHDK, CDR2 SYGVNS. CDR3 amino acids: CASNGLGGTNEKLFF. CDR3 bases: TGTGCCAGCAATGGACTTGGAGGAACTAATGAAAAACTGTTTTTT.

This clonotype showed up just a few times. This chain's CDR3 is CASSPGKGNTYEQYF. Written as DNA, the CDR3 is TGTGCCAGCAGCCCTGGAAAGGGAAACACCTACGAGCAGTACTTC. The rearrangement joins TRBV7-9 to TRBJ2-7; D is uncertain. The V gene's germline CDR1 is SEHNR and CDR2 FQNEAQ (reference sequence). The CDR3 consists of 15 residues. Trimming stripped 5 bases from V and 2 bases from J, with 16 bases between. Supplemented by reference TRBV7-9 and TRBJ2-7, the full variable domain reads DTGVSQNPRHKITKRGQNVTFRCDPISEHNRLYWYRQTLGQGPEFLTYFQNEAQLEKSRLLSDRFSAERPKGSFSTLEIQRTEQGDSAMYLCASSPGKGNTYEQYFGPGTRLTVT.

This clonotype has only a few counts. The chain joins TRBV4-1 to TRBJ1-4; D remains ambiguous. Germline V gene data show CDR1 as MGHRA and CDR2 as YSYEKL. The CDR3 totals 14 residues. V gave up 0 bases and J gave up 4 bases, with 6 bases separating them. DNA of the CDR3: TGCGCCAGCAGCCAAGAGGCTCTTAATGAAAAACTGTTTTTT. This codes for CASSQEALNEKLFF.

This clonotype turned up a few times. The chain is built from TRBV12-3 or TRBV12-4 and TRBJ2-7; 7 positions match TRBD1. V dropped 3 bases and J dropped 1; count of bases not matched to a gene: 6. The CDR3 totals 15 residues. The chain's CDR3 is CASSFTGDLSYEQYF. CDR3 bases: TGTGCCAGCAGTTTCACAGGGGATCTATCCTACGAGCAGTACTTC.

This clonotype was observed at least ten times. The rearrangement links TRBV7-2 to TRBJ2-7; D gene uncertain. Germline-derived CDR1 and CDR2 are SGHTA and FQGNSA. Trimming shortened V by 1 base and J by 2 bases, and 3 bases separated the two germline ends. The CDR3 loop spans 12 amino acids. CDR3 amino acids: CASSLGTYEQYF. Here the CDR3 DNA reads TGTGCCAGCAGCTTAGGGACCTACGAGCAGTACTTC.

J is TRBJ2-7 and V is TRBV7-6; D is possibly TRBD2 (7 bases). Trimming pared 6 bases from V and 2 bases from J, leaving 11 bases between. CDR3 size: 13 residues. Germline V gives CDR1 SGHVS, CDR2 FNYEAQ. The DNA of the CDR3 is TGTGCCAGCAGTCGGGGGGACACCTACGAGCAGTACTTC. It encodes CASSRGDTYEQYF.

This clonotype was seen a single time. This sequence joins TRBV7-2 and TRBJ1-6; weak D call: TRBD1 (5 bases). The germline gives CDR1 SGHTA, CDR2 FQGNSA. The CDR3 sequence is 14 residues long. Trimming took 1 base from V and 9 from J, leaving 10 bases between them. The CDR3 reads CASSLVRGGSPLHF. CDR3 DNA sequence: TGTGCCAGCAGCTTAGTGCGGGGGGGTTCACCCCTCCACTTT.

The genes are TRBV7-2 and TRBJ2-7; 10 positions match TRBD1. Trimming took 5 bases from V and 6 from J; bases not matched to a gene: 7. The CDR3 has 14 amino acids. CDR1 and CDR2 from the germline V gene are SGHTA and FQGNSA. The CDR3 here is CASSDGTGVAEQYF. The CDR3, as DNA: TGTGCCAGCAGCGATGGGACAGGGGTAGCCGAGCAGTACTTC. The variable domain in full, with the rest retrieved from reference TRBV7-2 and TRBJ2-7, is GAGVSQSPSNKVTEKGKDVELRCDPISGHTALYWYRQSLGQGLEFLIYFQGNSAPDKSGLPSDRFSAERTGGSVSTLTIQRTQQEDSAVYLCASSDGTGVAEQYFGPGTRLTVT.

The chain is built from TRBV7-9 and TRBJ2-1, with 7 bases fitting TRBD2. The germline gives CDR1 SEHNR, CDR2 FQNEAQ (reference sequence). Trimming cost V 3 bases and J 5 bases; bases outside gene matches: 4. CDR3 length equals 14 residues. This chain's CDR3 is CASSFGLADNEQFF. The CDR3 DNA reads as TGTGCCAGCAGCTTTGGGCTAGCGGACAATGAGCAGTTCTTC.

This clonotype was seen more than once but under ten times. The gene calls are TRBV7-9 and TRBJ2-5, with D unclear. Trimming stripped 3 bases from V and 4 bases from J, with 9 bases between. There are 13 residues in the CDR3. Looked up from germline, CDR1 is SEHNR and CDR2 is FQNEAQ (reference sequence). The CDR3 sequence is CASSFPGRETQYF. The DNA for the CDR3 is TGTGCCAGCAGCTTTCCGGGCCGAGAGACCCAGTACTTC.

This clonotype was observed a few times. V usage is TRBV12-3 or TRBV12-4 and J usage is TRBJ1-1; D may be TRBD1 (5 bases). The CDR3 consists of 13 residues. Trimming stripped 4 bases from V and 4 bases from J, with 10 bases between. This chain's CDR3 is CASSSRQFTEAFF. The CDR3 region has the DNA TGTGCCAGCAGTTCCCGACAGTTCACTGAAGCTTTCTTT.

This clonotype showed up just a few times. V usage is TRBV28 and J usage is TRBJ2-7, with 10 bases lining up with TRBD1. V gave up 5 bases and J gave up 7 bases; unmatched junction bases: 14. This CDR3 is 16 amino acids long. Per germline, CDR1 MDHEN and CDR2 SYDVKM. CDR3: CASSRPQGTGDVEQYF. The CDR3 nucleotides read TGTGCCAGCAGTCGACCCCAGGGGACAGGGGATGTGGAGCAGTACTTC.

V is TRBV11-2 and J is TRBJ2-3; the D is unclear. There are 14 residues in the CDR3. Germline lookup yields CDR1 SGHAT and CDR2 FQNNGV. V was clipped by 10 bases and J by 4 bases, with 18 bases between them. The CDR3 here is CATLEEIGADTQYF. The CDR3 DNA reads TGTGCCACCCTTGAGGAGATTGGGGCAGATACGCAGTATTTT.

The chain couples TRBV6-1 to TRBJ2-1, with D tentatively TRBD2 (5 bases). CDR1 and CDR2 from the germline V gene are MNHNS and SASEGT. The CDR3 loop spans 14 amino acids. Trimming stripped 7 bases from V and 6 bases from J, with 16 bases between. Written as DNA, the CDR3 is TGTGCCAGCAATCCCCAGCGGTGGGTCAATGAGCAGTTCTTC. Amino acid sequence: CASNPQRWVNEQFF.

The V call is TRBV15, the J call TRBJ2-3; 9 nucleotides agree with TRBD1. Germline V gene lookup returns CDR1 LNHNV and CDR2 YYDKDF (reference sequence). With V trimmed by 9 bases and J by 3 bases, 4 bases remained unmatched. The CDR3 runs 13 residues. The CDR3 spells CATGDRGTDTQYF. CDR3 nucleotide sequence: TGTGCCACGGGAGACAGGGGGACAGATACGCAGTATTTT.

This clonotype was counted a few times. This chain joins TRBV7-6 and TRBJ2-3; D is unclear. The CDR3 is 17 amino acids. Germline loops: CDR1 SGHVS, CDR2 FNYEAQ. Trimming shortened V by 5 bases and J by 6 bases, and 24 bases separated the two germline ends. The CDR3 DNA sequence: TGTGCCAGCAGCATATCTACGGACGGAACCGCCCCGGATACGCAGTATTTT. It codes for CASSISTDGTAPDTQYF.

The V and J genes are TRBV4-1 and TRBJ1-1; TRBD1 matches 8 bases. CDR3 length: 15 residues. Germline values: CDR1 MGHRA, CDR2 YSYEKL. V gave up 0 bases and J gave up 1 base; unmatched junction bases: 1. The CDR3 DNA follows: TGCGCCAGCAGCCAAGAAGACAGGGGGAACACTGAAGCTTTCTTT. Translated, it gives CASSQEDRGNTEAFF.

The V gene is TRBV6-2 or TRBV6-3, the J gene TRBJ1-1; perhaps TRBD1 as D (5 bases). Deletions cut 7 bases from V and 6 bases from J, with 15 bases between. The CDR3 totals 13 residues. CDR1 and CDR2 from the germline V gene are MNHEY and SVGEGT. The chain's CDR3 is CASTDSPGAEAFF. CDR3 DNA: TGTGCCAGCACCGACAGCCCTGGGGCTGAAGCTTTCTTT.

This clonotype was picked up a small number of times. This chain connects TRBV6-5 to TRBJ2-1; 8 bases are shared with TRBD2. Per the germline V gene, CDR1 is MNHEY and CDR2 is SVGAGI. J was trimmed by 3 bases and V by 5 bases; bases with no gene match: 6. The CDR3 has 15 amino acids. CDR3 nucleotides: TGTGCCAGCAGTCCTACCGGGACTAGCTACAATGAGCAGTTCTTC. It translates to CASSPTGTSYNEQFF.

This clonotype came up once. V is TRBV4-1 and J is TRBJ2-7, with D possibly being TRBD2 (5 bases). The CDR3 totals 14 residues. The V end was cut by 8 bases, the J end by 2 bases, with 16 bases between. Germline CDR1 reads MGHRA; CDR2 reads YSYEKL. The CDR3 reads CASSRGADPYEQYF. CDR3 coding DNA: TGCGCCAGCTCCCGGGGAGCCGACCCCTACGAGCAGTACTTC.

This clonotype was observed a handful of times. The chain recombines TRBV7-2 with TRBJ2-1, with 9 positions matching TRBD2. Germline trimming cut 2 bases from V and 8 bases from J; bases unmatched to any gene: 7. This CDR3 has 15 residues. Germline CDR1 SGHTA, CDR2 FQGNSA. The CDR3: CASSLRGRERDEQFF. In DNA form, the CDR3 reads TGTGCCAGCAGCTTACGCGGGAGGGAGCGAGATGAGCAGTTCTTC.

This clonotype appeared a few times. The chain couples TRBV7-9 to TRBJ2-2, with D perhaps TRBD2 (6 bases). V was shortened by 4 bases and J by 7 bases, with 16 bases between the two germline ends. The CDR3 sequence is 15 residues long. CDR1 and CDR2 from the germline V gene are SEHNR and FQNEAQ (reference sequence). CDR3 in DNA: TGTGCCAGCAGCTCGGAGCGGGCGAACGGCGGGGAGCTGTTTTTT. Encoded protein: CASSSERANGGELFF.

In its sample, this clonotype was seen a few times. The gene calls are TRBV7-2 and TRBJ2-1; 11 bases map to TRBD2. The CDR3 spans 16 residues. V trimming: 1 base; J trimming: 6 bases; junction bases outside the gene matches: 5. Germline V lookup: CDR1 SGHTA, CDR2 FQGNSA. The CDR3 sequence: CASSLELAGGRNEQFF. CDR3 DNA sequence: TGTGCCAGCAGCTTAGAATTAGCGGGGGGGCGCAATGAGCAGTTCTTC.